This T cell receptor beta chain was retrieved from a study of T-cell reconstitution after alpha-beta-depleted transplantation in children. Trimming removed 2 bases from V and 0 bases from J, with 11 bases in between. The CDR3 runs to 16 residues. Germline V gene data show CDR1 as MNHEY and CDR2 as SMNVEV (reference sequence). Unique molecular identifiers were built into the TCRbeta library. TCRdb independently ran MiXCR on the PCR reads; one entry per CDR3 protein. The sample carries around 52,000 distinct CDR3 sequences, 5.8% recorded once. The sample holds many counts of this clonotype. The gene calls are TRBV27 and TRBJ1-5; D is possibly TRBD1 (5 bases). The receptor comes from a female patient aged 2-9 years who had a stem cell transplant for aplastic anemia, so the T cells may come from the graft donor. The specimen comprised PBMCs, mostly from graft donor cells, sampled 60 days after TCRalphabeta/CD19-depleted stem cell transplant. The CDR3 DNA reads as TGTGCCAGCAGTTTAAAAAGGGACTATAGCAATCAGCCCCAGCATTTT. Its translation is CASSLKRDYSNQPQHF.